This T cell receptor beta chain originates from a study of CD8 T cells in Susac syndrome. When the RNA was reverse transcribed, random hexamers were used with an input of roughly 0.45 to 1 ug. A single record per CDR3 protein comes from TCRdb applying MiXCR to the immunoSEQ multiplex PCR reads. The sample records over 100,000 distinct CDR3 sequences, about 96% being singletons. Trimming cost V 1 base and J 11 bases, with 12 bases left between them. Germline CDR1 is SGHRS and CDR2 is YFSETQ. This CDR3 comprises 12 residues. Sequenced input: CD4+ T cells from PBMCs. The chain employs TRBV5-1 and TRBJ1-2; possible D gene TRBD1, 5 bases. The source is a human donor in good health. DNA of the CDR3: TGCGCCAGCAGCTTGAACCTAGGGGAGTACACCTTC. This sequence encodes CASSLNLGEYTF.